The clone carrying this T cell receptor (beta chain) came up a few times. The antigen is unknown. The protocol was immunoSEQ multiplex PCR, while the TCRdb copy is restricted to in-frame clones and leaves out a portion. The table has hundreds of thousands of clones, over 65% seen once. Caucasian adults living in Nashville, Tennessee, provided all samples. With V trimmed by 5 bases and J by 8 bases, 14 bases remained unmatched. From germline, CDR1 is SGHVS and CDR2 FQNEAQ. The CDR3 extends over 17 amino acids. The sample is drawn from a study of shared clonotypes between healthy human individuals. Whole-study findings and limits: Estimated richness was generally greater in naive than memory subsets. Large sequencing depth failed to make sorted-subset sequencing complete, rarefaction showed.

The V call is TRBV7-8, the J call TRBJ2-1, with 11 bases aligning to TRBD2. Sample: memory CD4+ T cells sorted from blood. Indicated subset: CD45RA-negative fraction. This receptor was taken from a woman aged 25 to 45 in good health. The CDR3 DNA is TGTGCCAGCAGCCTATCCTGGGTAGCGGGAGGGAGTGATGAGCAGTTCTTC. It specifies CASSLSWVAGGSDEQFF. The whole variable domain, remainder taken from reference TRBV7-8 and TRBJ2-1, is GAGVSQSPRYKVAKRGQDVALRCDPISGHVSLFWYQQALGQGPEFLTYFQNEAQLDKSGLPSDRFFAERPEGSVSTLKIQRTQQEDSAVYLCASSLSWVAGGSDEQFFGPGTRLTVL.